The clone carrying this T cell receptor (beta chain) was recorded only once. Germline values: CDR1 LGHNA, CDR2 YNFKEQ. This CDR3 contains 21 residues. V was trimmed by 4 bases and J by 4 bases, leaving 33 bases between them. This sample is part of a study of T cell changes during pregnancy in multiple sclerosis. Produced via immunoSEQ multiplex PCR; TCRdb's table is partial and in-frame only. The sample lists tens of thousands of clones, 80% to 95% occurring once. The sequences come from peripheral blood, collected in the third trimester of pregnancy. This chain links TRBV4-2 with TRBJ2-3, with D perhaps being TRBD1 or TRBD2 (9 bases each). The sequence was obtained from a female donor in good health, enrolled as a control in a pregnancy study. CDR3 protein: CASSRITRDRVVAGVADTQYF. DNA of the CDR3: TGTGCCAGCAGCCGCATAACCAGGGACAGGGTAGTAGCGGGAGTTGCAGATACGCAGTATTTT.